The 29 T cell receptor beta chains presented below share a single source sample, sequenced in a study of blood T cell repertoires in COVID-19. This table comes from immunoSEQ multiplex PCR, and its TCRdb copy is limited to in-frame clones, with some not included. This repertoire shows about 83,000 clones, 65% to 80% found once; its top ten account for around 19%. Sequenced sample: peripheral blood. These receptors came from an elderly woman with active or convalescent COVID-19.

The V and J genes are TRBV28 and TRBJ1-5, with 9 bases that match TRBD1. V trimming: 6 bases; J trimming: 0 bases; junction bases outside the gene matches: 18. CDR3 length equals 20 residues. From germline, CDR1 is MDHEN and CDR2 SYDVKM. The CDR3 DNA follows: TGTGCCAGCAGCCCTACCGACAGGGGGTTTCTAGCTTATAGCAATCAGCCCCAGCATTTT. It is translated as CASSPTDRGFLAYSNQPQHF.

The chain carries TRBV7-3 and TRBJ2-2; 8 positions match TRBD2. The CDR3 has 16 amino acids. Germline loops: CDR1 SGHTA, CDR2 FQGTGA. The V and J ends lost 5 bases and 8 bases, in that order; junction bases with no gene match: 13. The CDR3 nucleotides read TGTGCCAGCAGCCTGGCGGCGGGGGGACCGGAAGGGGAGCTGTTTTTT. Translated: CASSLAAGGPEGELFF.

J is TRBJ1-2 and V is TRBV24-1; D call uncertain. Trimming took off 2 bases at V and 4 bases at J, with 10 bases between the two ends. The CDR3 loop spans 14 amino acids. The germline V gene has CDR1 KGHDR and CDR2 SFDVKD. CDR3 DNA: TGTGCCACCAGTGATTCATCAACAGTCTATGGCTACACCTTC. Residues: CATSDSSTVYGYTF.

The chain recombines TRBV4-3 with TRBJ2-3, with TRBD1 matching over 12 bases. V lost 4 bases and J lost 6; bases outside the gene matches: 8. Germline CDR1 LGHNA, CDR2 YSLEER. CDR3 length equals 16 residues. The CDR3 protein is CASSPGDRGPGDTQYF. In nucleotides, the CDR3 is TGCGCCAGCAGCCCCGGGGACAGGGGGCCTGGCGATACGCAGTATTTT.

V is TRBV14 and J is TRBJ1-3; no firm D call. Germline lookup yields CDR1 SGHDN and CDR2 FVKESK. V was cut by 0 bases and J by 2 bases, with 5 bases left in between. The CDR3 spans 14 residues. The CDR3 region is CASSQDAPGNTIYF. The CDR3 bases are TGTGCCAGCAGCCAAGACGCGCCTGGAAACACCATATATTTT.

The V call is TRBV28, the J call TRBJ1-2, with D hard to call. This CDR3 is built from 14 residues. Trimming removed 3 bases from V and 6 bases from J, with 14 bases in between. The germline gives CDR1 MDHEN, CDR2 SYDVKM. This CDR3 reads CASSLGVLADGYTF. The CDR3 DNA follows: TGTGCCAGCAGTTTGGGAGTGCTTGCCGATGGCTACACCTTC.

The CDR3 DNA follows: TGTGCCAGCACCCCTTTGGGACAGGGGTTTACCGGGGAGCTGTTTTTT. It encodes CASTPLGQGFTGELFF. The chain has TRBV27 and TRBJ2-2, with 10 bases fitting TRBD1. Per germline, CDR1 MNHEY and CDR2 SMNVEV (reference sequence). The V segment lost 7 bases and the J segment 5 bases; nucleotides outside the gene matches: 10. The CDR3 is 16 residues long.

V gene TRBV27 combines with J gene TRBJ2-5; 8 bases are a match to TRBD1. CDR1 and CDR2 from the germline V gene are MNHEY and SMNVEV (reference sequence). This CDR3 has 16 residues. The V and J ends lost 5 bases and 0 bases, in that order; junction bases with no gene match: 8. Here the CDR3 reads CASSADRGPYQETQYF. CDR3 nucleotide sequence: TGTGCCAGCAGTGCCGACAGGGGACCGTACCAAGAGACCCAGTACTTC.

In its sample, this clone was seen a few times. This chain links TRBV12-5 with TRBJ2-2, with 7 bases lining up with TRBD1. The CDR3 spans 14 residues. The germline gives CDR1 LGHNT, CDR2 FRNRAP. Trimming cost V 6 bases and J 4 bases; bases outside gene matches: 5. The CDR3 protein is CASGLGQPTGELFF. The DNA of the CDR3 is TGTGCTAGTGGCCTGGGACAGCCCACCGGGGAGCTGTTTTTT. Supplemented by reference TRBV12-5 and TRBJ2-2, the full variable domain reads DARVTQTPRHKVTEMGQEVTMRCQPILGHNTVFWYRQTMMQGLELLAYFRNRAPLDDSGMPKDRFSAEMPDATLATLKIQPSEPRDSAVYFCASGLGQPTGELFFGEGSRLTVL.

CDR3 sequence (DNA): TGTGCCAGTAGCAACGACCCGACATCTAAGAACACTGAAGCTTTCTTT. It encodes CASSNDPTSKNTEAFF. This chain links TRBV19 with TRBJ1-1; D call uncertain. Germline CDR1 and CDR2: LNHDA and SQIVND (reference sequence). The ends were cut back, 6 bases at V and 1 base at J, with 18 bases in the middle. The CDR3 totals 16 residues.

V gene TRBV15 combines with J gene TRBJ1-1; the D is unclear. Trimming shortened V by 0 bases and J by 7 bases, and 18 bases separated the two germline ends. Germline V gene data show CDR1 as LNHNV and CDR2 as YYDKDF (reference sequence). The CDR3 has 16 amino acids. The CDR3 coding sequence is TGTGCCACCAGCAGAGATAAGGGAGGGTTACCAGGTGAAGCTTTCTTT. It yields the protein CATSRDKGGLPGEAFF.

CDR3 nucleotides: TGCGCCAGCAGCCAAGACATGCGGACAGCCGGCTATGGCTACACCTTC. Residues: CASSQDMRTAGYGYTF. The chain carries TRBV4-1 and TRBJ1-2, with D possibly matching TRBD1 (6 bases). The germline CDR1 and CDR2 sequences are MGHRA and YSYEKL. V was clipped by 0 bases and J by 4 bases, with 15 bases between them. The CDR3 totals 16 residues.

The sample holds one count of this clone. The chain has TRBV16 and TRBJ1-2; D possibly corresponds to TRBD1 (6 bases). Trimming took 0 bases from V and 1 from J, leaving 12 bases between them. The CDR3 runs to 16 residues. Germline V lookup: CDR1 KGHSY, CDR2 FQNENV. DNA of the CDR3: TGTGCCAGCAGCCAATCGAGGACAGATGGTAACTATGGCTACACCTTC. This codes for CASSQSRTDGNYGYTF.

V usage is TRBV5-4 and J usage is TRBJ2-3; 9 positions agree with TRBD2. The germline V gene has CDR1 SGHNT and CDR2 YYREEE (reference sequence). The ends lost 6 bases at V and 1 base at J; junction bases unmatched: 6. The CDR3 has 15 amino acids. DNA of the CDR3: TGTGCCAGCACCCTCCGGACTAGCGGCACAGATACGCAGTATTTT. Translating it yields CASTLRTSGTDTQYF.

V is TRBV6-5 and J is TRBJ1-1; D not certain. The ends were cut back, 7 bases at V and 1 base at J, with 7 bases in the middle. This CDR3 has 12 amino acids. CDR1 and CDR2 from the germline V gene are MNHEY and SVGAGI. The CDR3 spells CASKRTNTEAFF. CDR3 sequence (DNA): TGTGCCAGCAAGCGCACGAACACTGAAGCTTTCTTT.

V gene TRBV6-5 combines with J gene TRBJ1-2, with D possibly being TRBD1 (6 bases). CDR3 length: 10 residues. V was pared by 7 bases and J by 14 bases, with 14 bases between. Looked up from germline, CDR1 is MNHEY and CDR2 is SVGAGI. CDR3 loop: CASTGQFWTF. In nucleotides, the CDR3 is TGTGCCAGCACCGGACAGTTCTGGACCTTC.

The chain recombines TRBV9 with TRBJ2-3; TRBD2 matches 9 bases. The V gene's germline CDR1 is SGDLS and CDR2 YYNGEE. This CDR3 is 18 amino acids long. V lost 4 bases to trimming and J lost 7 bases; unmatched junction nucleotides: 19. CDR3 DNA sequence: TGTGCCAGCAGCCGAACTTGGTCCTCTAGCGGGGCGCCCAATACGCAGTATTTT. Its translation: CASSRTWSSSGAPNTQYF.

The chain joins TRBV7-3 to TRBJ2-2; TRBD2 matches at 9 bases. Germline CDR1 SGHTA, CDR2 FQGTGA. The J segment lost 3 bases and the V segment lost 1 base, leaving 9 bases of the junction unmatched. This CDR3 comprises 18 residues. This chain's CDR3 is CASSLRGGASGDTGELFF. The DNA for the CDR3 is TGTGCCAGCAGCTTAAGAGGAGGGGCTAGCGGGGACACCGGGGAGCTGTTTTTT.

In this sample, this clone turned up a few times. The chain is built from TRBV10-3 and TRBJ1-1, with 8 bases matching TRBD1. The CDR3 extends over 13 amino acids. With V trimmed by 6 bases and J by 3 bases, 3 bases remained unmatched. Per germline, CDR1 ENHRY and CDR2 SYGVKD. CDR3 bases: TGTGCCATCAGAAAGGACAGGGACACTGAAGCTTTCTTT. Its protein is CAIRKDRDTEAFF.

This sequence joins TRBV6-2 or TRBV6-3 and TRBJ2-5; weak D call: TRBD2 (5 bases). The CDR3 is made up of 14 amino acids. The germline gives CDR1 MNHEY, CDR2 SVGEGT. V lost 6 bases to trimming and J lost 5 bases, with 16 bases between them. In DNA, the CDR3 is TGTGCCAGCAGCCGGACTTGGGGTGGCGAGACCCAGTACTTC. It encodes CASSRTWGGETQYF.

The chain uses TRBV4-2 and TRBJ1-6, with D possibly matching TRBD1 (5 bases). The length of the CDR3 is 17 residues. The V gene lost 6 bases and the J gene lost 9 bases, with 24 bases spanning the gap. Germline loops: CDR1 LGHNA, CDR2 YNFKEQ. The CDR3 DNA follows: TGTGCCAGCAGACAAAGAAGGACACCAGGCGTGGCTTCACCCCTCCACTTT. Encoded protein: CASRQRRTPGVASPLHF.

The chain combines TRBV2 with TRBJ1-1, with 8 bases that match TRBD1. The germline V gene encodes CDR1 SNHLY and CDR2 FYNNEI. The CDR3 is made up of 16 amino acids. V lost 6 bases to trimming and J lost 0 bases; unmatched junction nucleotides: 9. The CDR3 region has the DNA TGTGCCAGCAGGAACGCGAAGACAGGGGTGAACACTGAAGCTTTCTTT. Translated, it gives CASRNAKTGVNTEAFF. Full variable domain (remainder filled in from reference TRBV2 and TRBJ1-1): EPEVTQTPSHQVTQMGQEVILRCVPISNHLYFYWYRQILGQKVEFLVSFYNNEISEKSEIFDDQFSVERPDGSNFTLKIRSTKLEDSAMYFCASRNAKTGVNTEAFFGQGTRLTVV.

The chain couples TRBV27 to TRBJ1-6; no definite D call. Germline V gives CDR1 MNHEY, CDR2 SMNVEV (reference sequence). V was trimmed by 2 bases and J by 8 bases, leaving 10 bases between them. The CDR3 consists of 14 residues. Here the CDR3 DNA reads TGTGCCAGCAGTTTAGCCCCGGGAGATTCACCCCTCCACTTT. It specifies CASSLAPGDSPLHF.

The V and J genes are TRBV7-2 and TRBJ2-1; D is undetermined. The CDR3 loop spans 13 amino acids. Germline CDR1 SGHTA, CDR2 FQGNSA. V shed 6 bases and J shed 8 bases, with 14 bases lying between them. CDR3 DNA: TGTGCCAGCAGTACATTTCAGGCCTATGAGCAGTTCTTC. It codes for CASSTFQAYEQFF.

The chain has TRBV7-2 and TRBJ1-6; possibly TRBD1 for D (5 bases). There are 14 residues in the CDR3. Per the germline V gene, CDR1 is SGHTA and CDR2 is FQGNSA. The V end was cut by 2 bases, the J end by 7 bases, with 9 bases between. CDR3 sequence: CASSLPGFNSPLHF. CDR3 DNA: TGTGCCAGCAGCTTACCAGGGTTCAATTCACCCCTCCACTTT.

The rearrangement links TRBV7-2 to TRBJ2-7, with TRBD1 matching 7 bases. Germline CDR1 SGHTA, CDR2 FQGNSA. This CDR3 has 15 amino acids. V gave up 1 base and J gave up 3 bases; unmatched junction bases: 6. The CDR3 protein is CASSLVGTAGYEQYF. In nucleotides, the CDR3 is TGTGCCAGCAGCTTAGTAGGGACAGCCGGCTACGAGCAGTACTTC.

This clone was detected only a few times. The chain joins TRBV6-6 to TRBJ1-5, with D maybe TRBD1 (6 bases). V was shortened by 8 bases and J by 4 bases, with 18 bases between the two germline ends. Germline lookup yields CDR1 MNHNY and CDR2 SVGAGI (reference sequence). This CDR3 contains 15 residues. CDR3 residues: CASWWSTTGNQPQHF. The CDR3 DNA follows: TGTGCCAGCTGGTGGAGTACAACAGGGAATCAGCCCCAGCATTTT.

This clone has just one count. The J gene is TRBJ2-2, the V gene TRBV12-3 or TRBV12-4; 7 nucleotides agree with TRBD1. The CDR3 extends over 13 amino acids. V lost 7 bases, J lost 5 bases, and 4 bases stayed unmatched. DNA for the CDR3: TGTGCCAGCACGCAGACAGGGACCGGGGAGCTGTTTTTT. This encodes CASTQTGTGELFF.

The chain recombines TRBV19 with TRBJ1-6; TRBD1 agrees at 8 bases. V lost 7 bases to trimming and J lost 9 bases; unmatched junction nucleotides: 8. Germline V gene sequence: CDR1 LNHDA, CDR2 SQIVND (reference sequence). The CDR3 sequence is 14 residues long. The CDR3 DNA reads as TGTGCCAGTAAGGCAGGGGGCAGGATTTCACCCCTCCACTTT. It is translated as CASKAGGRISPLHF. Variable domain in full (rest from reference TRBV19 and TRBJ1-6): DGGITQSPKYLFRKEGQNVTLSCEQNLNHDAMYWYRQDPGQGLRLIYYSQIVNDFQKGDIAEGYSVSREKKESFPLTVTSAQKNPTAFYLCASKAGGRISPLHFGNGTRLTVT.